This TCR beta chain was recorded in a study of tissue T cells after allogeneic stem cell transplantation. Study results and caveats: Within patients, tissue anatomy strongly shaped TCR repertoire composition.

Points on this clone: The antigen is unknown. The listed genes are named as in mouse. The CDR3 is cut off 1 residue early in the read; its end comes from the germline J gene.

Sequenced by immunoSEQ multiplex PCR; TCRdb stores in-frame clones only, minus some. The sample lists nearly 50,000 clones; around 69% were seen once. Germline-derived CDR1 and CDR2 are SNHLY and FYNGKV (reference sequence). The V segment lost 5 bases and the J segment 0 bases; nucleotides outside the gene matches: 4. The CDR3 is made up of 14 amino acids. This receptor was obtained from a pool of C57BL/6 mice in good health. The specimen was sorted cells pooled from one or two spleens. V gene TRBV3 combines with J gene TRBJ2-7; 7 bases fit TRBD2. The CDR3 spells CASSLWGSSYEQYF. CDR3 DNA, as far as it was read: TGTGCCAGCAGCCTCTGGGGGAGCTCCTATGAACAGTAC. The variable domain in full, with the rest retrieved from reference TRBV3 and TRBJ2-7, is GPKVLQIPSHQIIDMGQMVTLNCDPVSNHLYFYWYKQILGQQMEFLVNFYNGKVMEKSKLFKDQFSVERPDGSYFTLKIQPTALEDSAVYFCASSLWGSSYEQYFGPGTRLTVL.